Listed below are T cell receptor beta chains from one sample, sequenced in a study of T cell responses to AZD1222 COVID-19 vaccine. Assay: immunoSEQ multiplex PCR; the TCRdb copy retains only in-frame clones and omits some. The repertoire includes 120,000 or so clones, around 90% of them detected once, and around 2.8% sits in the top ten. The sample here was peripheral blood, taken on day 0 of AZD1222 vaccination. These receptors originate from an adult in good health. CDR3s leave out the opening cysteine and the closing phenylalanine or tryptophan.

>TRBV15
ATSRDSFSYGYT
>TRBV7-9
ASSFDRVGGWNTEAF
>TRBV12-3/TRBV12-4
ASSFGSYNEQF
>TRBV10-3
AIRPGDTGELF
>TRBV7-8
ASSPNRGEAF
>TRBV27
ASSLAGFQPQH
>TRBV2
ASSESRGSNEQF
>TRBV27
ASSRTGYGYT
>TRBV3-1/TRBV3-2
ASSPGLYPYEQY
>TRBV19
ASSSDRRSGNTIY
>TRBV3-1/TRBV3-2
ASSQDTSGILRADTQY
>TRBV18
ASSSDREGGYT
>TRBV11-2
ASSFLIGTASNYGYT
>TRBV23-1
ASSRIRIANTGELF
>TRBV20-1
SASLPGRVTEAF
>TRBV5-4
ASSLYTGKYGYT
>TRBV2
ASSEGGPSRREQY
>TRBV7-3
ASSLAGTSAGELF
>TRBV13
ASSQQGRGQGTEAF
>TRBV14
ASSQVQPYEQY
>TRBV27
ASSGSTRGGGYT
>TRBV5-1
ASSQGQAIGTEAF
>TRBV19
ASIAVQGTGANVLT
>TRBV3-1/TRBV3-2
ASSRTQGSSGRAYEQY